The 24 T cell receptor beta chains in this list originate from one sample, sequenced in a study of TIL therapy for anti-PD-1-resistant metastatic lung cancer. The libraries were made with immunoSEQ v3. Sequencing was performed with immunoSEQ multiplex PCR; in TCRdb, only in-frame clones are kept and a portion is missing. The repertoire holds about 60,000 clones, with under 75% as singletons. Time point in this sample: pre-treatment sample, taken before nivolumab and TIL therapy. The sample in question was blood, obtained at baseline. All receptors come from a person between 25 and 79 years old with non-small cell lung cancer.

The V call is TRBV23-1, the J call TRBJ1-2; D unresolved. TRBV23-1 is an ORF for which the function is uncertain. V was trimmed by 0 bases and J by 5 bases, leaving 10 bases between them. The CDR3 sequence is 14 residues long. The CDR3 protein is CASSQSSGYYGYTF. The CDR3 DNA sequence: TGCGCCAGCAGTCAATCATCCGGGTATTATGGCTACACCTTC.

CDR3 coding DNA: TGCGCCGCTTCCCGGGATCCAAGCTCCTACAATGAGCAGTTCTTC. This sequence encodes CAASRDPSSYNEQFF. The V call is TRBV5-1, the J call TRBJ2-1, with a possible D match to TRBD2 (5 bases). The CDR3 totals 15 residues. Germline V gene sequence: CDR1 SGHRS, CDR2 YFSETQ. Trimming cost V 10 bases and J 0 bases, with 17 bases left between them. Filled out from reference TRBV5-1 and TRBJ2-1, the complete variable domain reads KAGVTQTPRYLIKTRGQQVTLSCSPISGHRSVSWYQQTPGQGLQFLFEYFSETQRNKGNFPGRFSGRQFSNSRSEMNVSTLELGDSALYLCAASRDPSSYNEQFFGPGTRLTVL.

The chain links TRBV19 to TRBJ1-6, with 9 bases matching TRBD1. The germline V gene has CDR1 LNHDA and CDR2 SQIVND (reference sequence). After removal of 7 bases from V and 8 bases from J, the junction contained 3 bases not matched to a gene. This CDR3 has 13 amino acids. The CDR3 region has the DNA TGTGCCAGTAAGCGGGACAGGGATTCACCCCTCCACTTT. The encoded protein is CASKRDRDSPLHF. The entire variable domain, with the rest obtained from reference TRBV19 and TRBJ1-6, is as follows: DGGITQSPKYLFRKEGQNVTLSCEQNLNHDAMYWYRQDPGQGLRLIYYSQIVNDFQKGDIAEGYSVSREKKESFPLTVTSAQKNPTAFYLCASKRDRDSPLHFGNGTRLTVT.

The chain joins TRBV2 to TRBJ1-5, with D perhaps matching TRBD1 (6 bases). Germline V CDR1 and CDR2: SNHLY, FYNNEI. This CDR3 contains 13 residues. The V and J ends lost 7 bases and 6 bases respectively, with 13 bases between them. CDR3 region: CASKLQGSQPQHF. In DNA form, the CDR3 reads TGTGCCAGCAAGCTACAGGGAAGTCAGCCCCAGCATTTT.

This chain links TRBV13 with TRBJ2-7; 8 bases line up with TRBD1. J was trimmed by 3 bases and V by 5 bases; bases with no gene match: 12. The germline CDR1 and CDR2 sequences are PRHDT and FYEKMQ (reference sequence). The CDR3 is 16 residues long. The CDR3 loop reads CASSQLSGTGNYEQYF. CDR3 sequence (DNA): TGTGCCAGCAGCCAACTATCCGGGACAGGTAACTACGAGCAGTACTTC.

The chain uses TRBV20-1 and TRBJ2-3; D gene uncertain. This CDR3 is built from 11 residues. Germline V gene lookup returns CDR1 DFQATT and CDR2 SNEGSKA (reference sequence). The V end was cut by 6 bases, the J end by 5 bases, with 9 bases between. CDR3 bases: TGCAGTGCATTTAATGGAGATACGCAGTATTTT. This encodes CSAFNGDTQYF.

The chain combines TRBV2 with TRBJ2-7; TRBD2 aligns across 8 bases. Unmatched junction bases numbered 0, after V lost 2 bases and J lost 6 bases. The CDR3 is made up of 12 amino acids. Germline values: CDR1 SNHLY, CDR2 FYNNEI. The chain's CDR3 is CASSELAGEQYF. CDR3 bases: TGTGCCAGCAGTGAACTAGCGGGCGAGCAGTACTTC.

The rearrangement uses TRBV27 and TRBJ2-5; 10 nucleotides align to TRBD2. V dropped 6 bases and J dropped 3; count of bases not matched to a gene: 13. This CDR3 has 17 amino acids. In germline, CDR1 is MNHEY, CDR2 SMNVEV (reference sequence). The DNA for the CDR3 is TGTGCCAGCAGCCGCTTCGGCTATACTAGCGGGAAAGAGACCCAGTACTTC. Translating gives CASSRFGYTSGKETQYF.

This chain uses TRBV2 with TRBJ1-1; no reliable D call. Trimming stripped 2 bases from V and 0 bases from J, with 10 bases between. The length of the CDR3 is 15 residues. The germline CDR1 and CDR2 sequences are SNHLY and FYNNEI. The CDR3 DNA reads as TGTGCCAGCAGTGAACCGGCAGTAATGAACACTGAAGCTTTCTTT. As protein: CASSEPAVMNTEAFF.

In nucleotides, the CDR3 is TGTGCCAGCAGCTCGAGGGTTCGGGGCTACGAGCAGTACTTC. This translates into CASSSRVRGYEQYF. This rearrangement joins TRBV7-9 to TRBJ2-7; the D gene is possibly TRBD2 (5 bases). This CDR3 is 14 amino acids long. The germline CDR1 and CDR2 sequences are SEHNR and FQNEAQ (reference sequence). With 4 bases removed from V and 3 bases from J, the gap between germline ends came to 13 bases.

This rearrangement joins TRBV27 to TRBJ2-7, with D possibly being TRBD2 (6 bases). Germline CDR1 and CDR2: MNHEY and SMNVEV (reference sequence). V lost 8 bases and J lost 6, with 17 bases in between. This CDR3 has 13 amino acids. The CDR3 nucleotides are TGTGCCAGCGGGGTGGAGGGCTGGGGCGAGCAGTACTTC. This translates into CASGVEGWGEQYF.

The chain is built from TRBV28 and TRBJ1-3; 8 bases agree with TRBD1. The CDR3 consists of 16 residues. Germline V CDR1 and CDR2: MDHEN, SYDVKM. The V and J ends lost 5 bases and 0 bases, in that order; junction bases with no gene match: 6. The CDR3 sequence is CASSTAGGLSGNTIYF. The DNA of the CDR3 is TGTGCCAGCAGTACGGCAGGGGGCCTCTCTGGAAACACCATATATTTT.

The V gene is TRBV27, the J gene TRBJ2-7; D assignment may be TRBD1 or TRBD2 (5 bases each). This CDR3 is built from 14 residues. V was clipped by 6 bases and J by 7 bases, with 19 bases between them. Germline values: CDR1 MNHEY, CDR2 SMNVEV (reference sequence). CDR3 amino acids: CASRAGTSPREQYF. The CDR3, as DNA: TGTGCCAGCAGGGCAGGGACCTCACCTCGGGAGCAGTACTTC.

The chain uses TRBV4-2 and TRBJ2-1; 11 bases match TRBD2. In germline, CDR1 is LGHNA, CDR2 YNFKEQ. Trimming took 2 bases from V and 6 from J; bases not matched to a gene: 3. This CDR3 is 15 amino acids long. CDR3 coding DNA: TGTGCCAGCAGCCAATGGACTAGCGGGTCCAATGAGCAGTTCTTC. This gives the protein CASSQWTSGSNEQFF.

Only a few counts were recorded for this clone. This CDR3 reads CASSHLHPGDYGYTF. For the CDR3, the DNA is TGCGCCAGCAGCCACCTACACCCCGGTGACTATGGCTACACCTTC. The chain combines TRBV4-1 with TRBJ1-2; no reliable D call. The CDR3 runs 15 residues. CDR1 is MGHRA, CDR2 YSYEKL, per germline. V gave up 3 bases and J gave up 3 bases, with 14 bases separating them.

This rearrangement joins TRBV28 to TRBJ1-1, with TRBD1 matching 9 bases. Germline CDR1 reads MDHEN; CDR2 reads SYDVKM. J was trimmed by 1 base and V by 4 bases; bases with no gene match: 4. The CDR3 consists of 15 residues. The CDR3 region has the DNA TGTGCCAGCAGTTCTTGGACAGGGGAGAACACTGAAGCTTTCTTT. This codes for CASSSWTGENTEAFF.

The chain is built from TRBV9 and TRBJ2-5, with 10 nucleotides matching TRBD2. V dropped 3 bases and J dropped 5; count of bases not matched to a gene: 10. Germline V gives CDR1 SGDLS, CDR2 YYNGEE. CDR3 size: 16 residues. Here the CDR3 reads CASSGSSGSMWETQYF. The CDR3 region has the DNA TGTGCCAGCAGCGGCTCTAGCGGGAGCATGTGGGAGACCCAGTACTTC.

CDR3 amino acids: CASSLGLGDTQYF. The CDR3 region has the DNA TGTGCCAGCAGCTTAGGACTAGGAGATACGCAGTATTTT. The chain carries TRBV7-3 and TRBJ2-3, with 7 positions matching TRBD2. The CDR3 is 13 amino acids. Per the germline V gene, CDR1 is SGHTA and CDR2 is FQGTGA. The V gene end was trimmed by 2 bases and the J gene end by 5 bases; junction bases not matched to a gene: 1.

The chain couples TRBV18 to TRBJ2-7; 9 nucleotides match TRBD1. Germline V gene sequence: CDR1 KGHSH, CDR2 LQKENI. The CDR3 consists of 15 residues. V lost 3 bases and J lost 1; bases outside the gene matches: 4. CDR3 in amino acids: CASSPGQGSSYEQYF. Written as DNA, the CDR3 is TGTGCCAGCTCACCGGGACAGGGCAGTTCCTACGAGCAGTACTTC.

This clone was found once. The chain uses TRBV4-1 and TRBJ2-1; D remains unclear. The CDR3 is 13 residues long. V was cut by 4 bases and J by 5 bases, with 9 bases left in between. Germline CDR1 MGHRA, CDR2 YSYEKL. CDR3 in amino acids: CASSRIQDNEQFF. CDR3 DNA sequence: TGCGCCAGCAGCCGAATTCAAGACAATGAGCAGTTCTTC.

J is TRBJ2-7 and V is TRBV27, with 8 bases identical to TRBD1. The CDR3 has 15 residues. Looked up from germline, CDR1 is MNHEY and CDR2 is SMNVEV (reference sequence). The trim removed 5 bases at V and 2 bases at J, leaving 8 bases unmatched. The CDR3 is CASSPNGRGPYEQYF. The CDR3 DNA reads as TGTGCCAGCAGTCCTAATGGCAGGGGGCCCTACGAGCAGTACTTC.

This rearrangement joins TRBV10-1 to TRBJ2-3; 8 positions match TRBD2. Germline values: CDR1 WNHNN, CDR2 SYGVQD (reference sequence). J lost 0 bases, V lost 5 bases, and 7 bases had no gene match. The CDR3 length is 16 residues. CDR3 sequence reads: CASSPSKRGSTDTQYF. The CDR3 coding sequence is TGCGCCAGCAGTCCCTCTAAGCGGGGGAGCACAGATACGCAGTATTTT.

This clone was found a few times. The rearrangement links TRBV5-1 to TRBJ1-5, with D unclear. The CDR3 totals 13 residues. Germline V gene sequence: CDR1 SGHRS, CDR2 YFSETQ. V lost 5 bases and J lost 6, with 12 bases in between. The CDR3, as DNA: TGCGCCAGCAGTCCGAGTGGCTCTCAGCCCCAGCATTTT. This codes for CASSPSGSQPQHF. Based on the CDR3 plus reference TRBV5-1 and TRBJ1-5, the full variable domain is KAGVTQTPRYLIKTRGQQVTLSCSPISGHRSVSWYQQTPGQGLQFLFEYFSETQRNKGNFPGRFSGRQFSNSRSEMNVSTLELGDSALYLCASSPSGSQPQHFGDGTRLSIL.

The rearrangement uses TRBV6-5 and TRBJ1-5; D is unclear. The CDR3 consists of 14 residues. The germline CDR1 and CDR2 sequences are MNHEY and SVGAGI. V gave up 5 bases and J gave up 0 bases, with 8 bases separating them. CDR3 coding DNA: TGTGCCAGCAGTGCCCGTTATAGCAATCAGCCCCAGCATTTT. Protein: CASSARYSNQPQHF.